One sample yielded the 20 T cell receptor beta chains listed below, sequenced in a study of prognosis after radiotherapy for stage I lung cancer. From genomic DNA, two-round multiplex PCR was used to amplify TCR beta CDR3. Individual primers that were specific to each TRBV and TRBJ gene served in first-round PCR. TCRdb independently ran MiXCR on the multiplex PCR reads; one entry per CDR3 protein. Here the sample spans about 12,000 distinct CDR3 sequences, around 50% being singletons. Material: PBMCs, obtained before or after stereotactic body radiation therapy (not recorded which). These receptors all stem from a donor over 45 with non-small cell lung cancer.

There are a few counts of this clonotype. A clone one base away is much larger, so this may be a read error. This chain links TRBV5-1 with TRBJ2-1; D is unresolved. This CDR3 has 15 amino acids. V gave up 4 bases and J gave up 0 bases, with 11 bases separating them. Germline V gives CDR1 SGHRS, CDR2 YFSETQ. The CDR3 region has the DNA TGCGCCAGCAGCGAGGCGTCAATCTCCTACAATGAGCAGTTCTTC. This gives the protein CASSEASISYNEQFF.

Of note for this clonotype: This may stem from a read error, because a much larger clone lies one nucleotide away. The chain is built from TRBV9 and TRBJ2-5; D tentatively reads TRBD1 or TRBD2 (7 bases each). Germline lookup yields CDR1 SGDLS and CDR2 YYNGEE. The CDR3 consists of 15 residues. CDR3 protein: CASSVPGRGQDTQYF. For the CDR3, the DNA is TGTGCCAGCAGCGTACCAGGGAGGGGGCAAGATACCCAGTACTTC.

This clonotype rates as medium-sized. V usage is TRBV9 and J usage is TRBJ2-2; weak D call: TRBD2 (6 bases). The CDR3 runs 14 residues. CDR1 SGDLS and CDR2 YYNGEE come from the germline V gene. Trimming cost V 3 bases and J 6 bases, with 12 bases left between them. The CDR3 DNA is TGTGCCAGCAGCGCTTCGGGACTTTCCGGGGAGCTGTTTTTT. Its translation: CASSASGLSGELFF.

In regard to this clonotype: This CDR3 fails to terminate in the conserved phenylalanine or tryptophan, so it likely reflects a read error. The limits of the CDR3 on the DNA are not certain, so only TCRdb's listed CDR3 is given. V gene TRBV27 combines with J gene TRBJ2-2. CDR1 and CDR2 from the germline V gene are MNHEY and SMNVEV (reference sequence). Counting both end residues, the CDR3 totals 13 amino acids. The CDR3 sequence is CASNERESGELFS.

The rearrangement joins TRBV27 to TRBJ1-2; D is undetermined. Per germline, CDR1 MNHEY and CDR2 SMNVEV (reference sequence). The CDR3 extends over 15 amino acids. V dropped 5 bases and J dropped 7 bases, with 20 bases sitting between them. Here the CDR3 DNA reads TGTGCCAGCAGTCCCGGACGCTCCTTTTCCTCTGGCTACACCTTC. As protein: CASSPGRSFSSGYTF.

By sample share, this clonotype is medium-sized. The chain has TRBV2 and TRBJ2-1; D may be TRBD2 (6 bases). V was cut by 4 bases and J by 3 bases, with 10 bases left in between. CDR1 is SNHLY, CDR2 FYNNEI, per germline. The CDR3 covers 14 residues. The CDR3 DNA reads TGTGCCAGCAGTGTAGCGGCAAGCTACAATGAGCAGTTCTTC. Translation gives CASSVAASYNEQFF.

This clonotype occurred many times. The chain joins TRBV2 to TRBJ2-3, with 8 bases lining up with TRBD2. Germline V gives CDR1 SNHLY, CDR2 FYNNEI. The CDR3 length is 14 residues. J gave up 5 bases and V 8 bases, and 9 bases lay outside the gene matches. The CDR3 is CASSPGLAGDTQYF. In DNA form, the CDR3 reads TGTGCCAGCTCTCCCGGTCTAGCGGGAGATACGCAGTATTTT.

This clonotype has only a few counts. A read error likely explains this, since a far larger clone differs by one base. V is TRBV6-6 and J is TRBJ2-3; weak D call: TRBD2 (6 bases). The V end lost 1 base, the J end lost 6 bases, and 14 bases lay between the germline ends. Germline CDR1 is MNHNY and CDR2 is SVGAGI (reference sequence). There are 15 residues in the CDR3. The CDR3 sequence: CASSYLWEVPDTQYF. As DNA, the CDR3 is TGTGCCAGCAGTTACTTGTGGGAGGTCCCCGATACGCAGTATTTT.

In its sample, this clonotype was seen many times. The chain employs TRBV18 and TRBJ2-5, with D tentatively TRBD1 (5 bases). This CDR3 comprises 16 residues. Germline V gives CDR1 KGHSH, CDR2 LQKENI. Trimming left V 6 bases short and J 4 bases short, with 21 bases between. The DNA of the CDR3 is TGTGCCAGCTCCCGAGACGCTCCAGGGTTTGGAGAGACCCAGTACTTC. Translated: CASSRDAPGFGETQYF.

With regard to this clonotype: Germline and junction disagree at one end, which may indicate a read error. The rearrangement links TRBV4-2 to TRBJ2-6; 10 bases map to TRBD2. CDR1 LGHNA and CDR2 YNFKEQ come from the germline V gene. The CDR3 loop spans 18 amino acids. The CDR3 loop is CAISLREAGGAGANVLTF. CDR3 in DNA: TGTGCCATCAGCCTCAGGGAAGCGGGAGGGGCTGGGGCCAACGTCCTGACTTTC.

J is TRBJ2-1 and V is TRBV5-1; perhaps TRBD1 as D (5 bases). This CDR3 region has 14 residues. CDR1 is SGHRS, CDR2 YFSETQ, per germline. V was shortened by 2 bases and J by 2 bases, with 8 bases between the two germline ends. The chain's CDR3 is CASSLEGAYNEQFF. The DNA for the CDR3 is TGCGCCAGCAGCTTAGAAGGGGCCTACAATGAGCAGTTCTTC.

V usage is TRBV12-3 or TRBV12-4 and J usage is TRBJ1-2, with D unresolved. Trimming shortened V by 8 bases and J by 7 bases, and 20 bases separated the two germline ends. The CDR3 runs to 14 residues. Here the CDR3 reads CASSKTQGSGGYTF. The CDR3 nucleotides are TGTGCCAGCTCCAAAACGCAAGGATCCGGTGGCTACACCTTC.

This clonotype is medium-sized within its sample. CDR3 region: CASSLDAGAGDTQYF. As DNA, the CDR3 is TGCGCCAGCAGCTTGGATGCGGGGGCTGGAGATACGCAGTATTTT. The V and J genes are TRBV5-1 and TRBJ2-3; D might be TRBD2 (7 bases). Trimming removed 0 bases from V and 5 bases from J, with 13 bases in between. Germline CDR1 reads SGHRS; CDR2 reads YFSETQ. The CDR3 is made up of 15 amino acids.

In its sample, this clonotype was seen many times. J is TRBJ2-3 and V is TRBV27, with 7 positions matching TRBD1. There are 16 residues in the CDR3. CDR1 is MNHEY, CDR2 SMNVEV, per germline (reference sequence). The V gene end was trimmed by 4 bases and the J gene end by 1 base; junction bases not matched to a gene: 8. The CDR3: CASSSLKGARTDTQYF. CDR3 sequence (DNA): TGTGCCAGCAGTTCTCTAAAGGGGGCCCGCACAGATACGCAGTATTTT.

The table lists this clonotype with a count of one. The CDR3 nucleotides read TGTGCCAGCAGTGAAGTCCCGGGGGCCTACGAGCAGTACTTC. Translation gives CASSEVPGAYEQYF. The rearrangement joins TRBV12-3 or TRBV12-4 to TRBJ2-7; TRBD2 is a possible D gene (6 bases). The CDR3 runs to 14 residues. The V gene lost 5 bases and the J gene lost 2 bases, with 13 bases spanning the gap.

The chain is built from TRBV4-2 and TRBJ2-7; D might be TRBD1 (5 bases). The germline V gene encodes CDR1 LGHNA and CDR2 YNFKEQ. V shed 3 bases and J shed 5 bases, with 14 bases lying between them. The CDR3 extends over 14 amino acids. The CDR3 loop is CASSQDIGIDEQYF. DNA of the CDR3: TGTGCCAGCAGCCAGGACATCGGAATAGACGAGCAGTACTTC.

Notes on this clonotype: A single base is all that separates this from a far larger clone, so a read error is likely. J is TRBJ2-7 and V is TRBV12-3 or TRBV12-4, with D unclear. The CDR3 consists of 15 residues. The germline V and J ends were trimmed by 2 bases and 0 bases, with 11 bases remaining between them. CDR3 nucleotide sequence: TGTGCCAGCAGTTTACGGAGTGCCAGCTCCTACGAGCAGTACTTC. This sequence encodes CASSLRSASSYEQYF.

This sequence joins TRBV19 and TRBJ2-3; D unresolved. V was cut by 0 bases and J by 7 bases, with 11 bases left in between. The CDR3 has 14 amino acids. Per germline, CDR1 LNHDA and CDR2 SQIVND (reference sequence). The CDR3 nucleotides are TGTGCCAGTAGTATAGAGGGAACGCAACATACGCAGTATTTT. This translates into CASSIEGTQHTQYF.

The gene calls are TRBV19 and TRBJ2-1; 8 bases agree with TRBD1. This CDR3 spans 15 amino acids. V dropped 8 bases and J dropped 1; count of bases not matched to a gene: 7. Germline assignment: CDR1 LNHDA and CDR2 SQIVND (reference sequence). The CDR3 sequence: CASERNRGSYNEQFF. CDR3 DNA sequence: TGTGCCAGTGAACGTAACAGGGGGTCCTACAATGAGCAGTTCTTC.

By share, this clonotype counts as medium-sized. The gene calls are TRBV30 and TRBJ1-3, with 9 bases lining up with TRBD1. After removal of 0 bases from V and 0 bases from J, the junction contained 6 bases not matched to a gene. The CDR3 totals 17 residues. The germline gives CDR1 GTSNPN, CDR2 SVGIG (reference sequence). CDR3 loop: CAWSVTGGASSGNTIYF. The CDR3 DNA reads TGTGCCTGGAGTGTTACAGGGGGCGCGAGCTCTGGAAACACCATATATTTT.